This T cell receptor beta chain is drawn from a study of blood T cell repertoires in COVID-19. This CDR3 comprises 14 residues. J gave up 9 bases and V 5 bases, and 6 bases lay outside the gene matches. The germline V gene encodes CDR1 SSHAT and CDR2 FNYEAQ (reference sequence). In the authors' workflow: Amplifying reference gene primers gave estimates of nucleated cell counts. The assay was immunoSEQ multiplex PCR, and TCRdb's table has in-frame clones only and misses some. V and J calls plus clone size are reproduced from that table; the DNA served to infer D and trimming. The sample gives 160,000 or so clones, about four fifths of which show up once; approximately 3% is in the top ten.

The sequence derives from a woman between 55 and 75 years old who had recovered from COVID-19. V gene TRBV7-7 combines with J gene TRBJ2-1; 11 bases are a match to TRBD2. Material for sequencing was PBMCs or T cells enriched from blood (not recorded which). The CDR3 reads CASSLSGGEAEQFF. Here the CDR3 DNA reads TGTGCCAGCAGCCTTAGCGGGGGGGAGGCTGAGCAGTTCTTC.